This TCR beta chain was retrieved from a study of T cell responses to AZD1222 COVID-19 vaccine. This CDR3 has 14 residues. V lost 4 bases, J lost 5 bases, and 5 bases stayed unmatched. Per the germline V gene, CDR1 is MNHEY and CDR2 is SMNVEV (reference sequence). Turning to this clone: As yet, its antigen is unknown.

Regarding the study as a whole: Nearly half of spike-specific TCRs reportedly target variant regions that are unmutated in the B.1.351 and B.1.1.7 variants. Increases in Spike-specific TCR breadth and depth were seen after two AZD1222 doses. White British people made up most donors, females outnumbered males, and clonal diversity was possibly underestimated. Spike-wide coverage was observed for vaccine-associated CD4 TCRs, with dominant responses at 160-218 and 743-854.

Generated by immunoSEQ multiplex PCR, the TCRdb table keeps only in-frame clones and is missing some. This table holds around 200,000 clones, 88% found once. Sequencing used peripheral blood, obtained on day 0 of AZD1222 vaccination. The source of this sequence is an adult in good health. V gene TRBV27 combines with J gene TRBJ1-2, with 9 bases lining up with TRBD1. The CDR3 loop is CASSSGQGDYGYTF. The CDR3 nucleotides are TGTGCCAGCAGTTCGGGACAGGGTGATTATGGCTACACCTTC.